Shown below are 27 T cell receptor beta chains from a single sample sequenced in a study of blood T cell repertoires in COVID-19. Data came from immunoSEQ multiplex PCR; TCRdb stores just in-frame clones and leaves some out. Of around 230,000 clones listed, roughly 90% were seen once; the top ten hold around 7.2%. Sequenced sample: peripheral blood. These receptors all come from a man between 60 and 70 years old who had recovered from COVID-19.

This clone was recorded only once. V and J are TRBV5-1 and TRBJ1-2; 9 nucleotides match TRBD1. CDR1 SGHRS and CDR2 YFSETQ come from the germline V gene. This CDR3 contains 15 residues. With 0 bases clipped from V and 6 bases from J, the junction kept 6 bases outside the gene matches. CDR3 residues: CASSLEGQGMDGYTF. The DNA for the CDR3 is TGCGCCAGCAGCTTGGAAGGACAGGGGATGGATGGCTACACCTTC. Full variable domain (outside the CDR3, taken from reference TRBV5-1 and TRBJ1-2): KAGVTQTPRYLIKTRGQQVTLSCSPISGHRSVSWYQQTPGQGLQFLFEYFSETQRNKGNFPGRFSGRQFSNSRSEMNVSTLELGDSALYLCASSLEGQGMDGYTFGSGTRLTVV.

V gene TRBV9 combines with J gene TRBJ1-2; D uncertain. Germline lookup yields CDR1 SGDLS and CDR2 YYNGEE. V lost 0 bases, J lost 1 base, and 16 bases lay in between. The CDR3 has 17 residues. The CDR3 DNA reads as TGTGCCAGCAGCGTAGATATCGGCGGGAGGGTTAACTATGGCTACACCTTC. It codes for CASSVDIGGRVNYGYTF.

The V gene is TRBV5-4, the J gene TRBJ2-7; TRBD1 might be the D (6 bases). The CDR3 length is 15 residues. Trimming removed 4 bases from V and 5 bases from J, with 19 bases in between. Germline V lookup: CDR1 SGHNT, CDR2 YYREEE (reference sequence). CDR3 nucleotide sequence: TGTGCCAGCAGCCGAACACCTGCGACAGGAGACGAGCAGTACTTC. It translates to CASSRTPATGDEQYF.

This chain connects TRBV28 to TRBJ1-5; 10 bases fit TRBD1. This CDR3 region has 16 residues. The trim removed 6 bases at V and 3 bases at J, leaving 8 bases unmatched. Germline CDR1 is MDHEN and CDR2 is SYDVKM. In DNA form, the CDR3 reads TGTGCCAGCAGGACTCCAGGACAGGGGGACAATCAGCCCCAGCATTTT. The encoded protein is CASRTPGQGDNQPQHF.

In DNA, the CDR3 is TGCGCCAGCAGCTTGGGCGGGGGGGGTAGCAATGAGCAGTTCTTC. Translating it yields CASSLGGGGSNEQFF. The rearrangement uses TRBV5-1 and TRBJ2-1; 9 bases fit TRBD2. V was pared by 0 bases and J by 6 bases, with 4 bases of the junction left unmatched. The CDR3 length is 15 residues. Germline V gene sequence: CDR1 SGHRS, CDR2 YFSETQ.

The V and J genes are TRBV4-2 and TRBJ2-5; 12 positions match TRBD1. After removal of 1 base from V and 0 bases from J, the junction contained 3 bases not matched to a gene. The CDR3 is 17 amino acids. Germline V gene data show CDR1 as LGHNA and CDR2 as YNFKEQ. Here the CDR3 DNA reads TGTGCCAGCAGCCAAGGGGGACAGGGGGCGTACCAAGAGACCCAGTACTTC. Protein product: CASSQGGQGAYQETQYF.

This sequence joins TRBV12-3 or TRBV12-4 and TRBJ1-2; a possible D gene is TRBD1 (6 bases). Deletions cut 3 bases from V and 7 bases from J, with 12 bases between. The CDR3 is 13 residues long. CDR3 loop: CASSFAGESGYTF. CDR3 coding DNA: TGTGCCAGCAGTTTCGCAGGGGAAAGTGGCTACACCTTC.

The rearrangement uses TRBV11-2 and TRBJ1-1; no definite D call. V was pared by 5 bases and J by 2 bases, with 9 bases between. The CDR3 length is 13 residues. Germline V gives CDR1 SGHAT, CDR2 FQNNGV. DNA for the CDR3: TGTGCCAGCAGCCGCCAGAAAAACACTGAAGCTTTCTTT. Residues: CASSRQKNTEAFF.

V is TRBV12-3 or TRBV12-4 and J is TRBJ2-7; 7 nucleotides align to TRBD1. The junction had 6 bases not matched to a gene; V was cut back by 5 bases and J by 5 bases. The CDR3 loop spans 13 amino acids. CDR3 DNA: TGTGCCAGCAGTCGTCAGGACAGGAACGAGCAGTACTTC. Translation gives CASSRQDRNEQYF.

The CDR3 sequence: CASSLGTGWGEQYF. Here the CDR3 DNA reads TGTGCCAGCAGTTTAGGGACAGGGTGGGGCGAGCAGTACTTC. V usage is TRBV27 and J usage is TRBJ2-7; TRBD1 aligns across 9 bases. V shed 2 bases and J 6 bases; nucleotides not matched to a gene: 5. CDR1 is MNHEY, CDR2 SMNVEV, per germline (reference sequence). The CDR3 totals 14 residues.

CDR3 in DNA: TGCGCCAGCAGCTTGGGGCTAGCGGTCCTCTACGAGCAGTACTTC. Translating it yields CASSLGLAVLYEQYF. The chain joins TRBV5-1 to TRBJ2-7; 7 positions agree with TRBD2. The germline gives CDR1 SGHRS, CDR2 YFSETQ. This CDR3 has 15 residues. V was pared by 0 bases and J by 3 bases, with 6 bases of the junction left unmatched.

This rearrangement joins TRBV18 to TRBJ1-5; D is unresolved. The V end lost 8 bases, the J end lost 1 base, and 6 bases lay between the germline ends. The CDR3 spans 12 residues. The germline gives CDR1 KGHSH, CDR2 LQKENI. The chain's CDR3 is CASRASNQPQHF. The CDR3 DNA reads TGTGCCAGCCGAGCCAGCAATCAGCCCCAGCATTTT.

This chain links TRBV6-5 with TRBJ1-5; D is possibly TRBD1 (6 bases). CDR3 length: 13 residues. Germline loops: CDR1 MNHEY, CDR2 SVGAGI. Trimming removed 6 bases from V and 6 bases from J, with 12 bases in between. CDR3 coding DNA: TGTGCCAGCAGCCGGGACACCATTCAGCCCCAGCATTTT. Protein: CASSRDTIQPQHF.

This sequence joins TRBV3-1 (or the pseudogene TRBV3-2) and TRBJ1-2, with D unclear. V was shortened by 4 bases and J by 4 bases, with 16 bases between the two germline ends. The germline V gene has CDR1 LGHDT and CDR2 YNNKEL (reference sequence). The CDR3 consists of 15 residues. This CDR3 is CASSPASDGIYGYTF. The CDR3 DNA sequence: TGTGCCAGCAGCCCCGCTTCGGACGGGATCTATGGCTACACCTTC.

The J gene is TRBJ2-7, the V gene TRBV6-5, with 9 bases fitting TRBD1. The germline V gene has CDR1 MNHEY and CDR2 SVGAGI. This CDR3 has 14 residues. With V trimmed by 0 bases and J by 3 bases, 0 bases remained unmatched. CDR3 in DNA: TGTGCCAGCAGTTACTCGGGACAGGGCTACGAGCAGTACTTC. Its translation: CASSYSGQGYEQYF.

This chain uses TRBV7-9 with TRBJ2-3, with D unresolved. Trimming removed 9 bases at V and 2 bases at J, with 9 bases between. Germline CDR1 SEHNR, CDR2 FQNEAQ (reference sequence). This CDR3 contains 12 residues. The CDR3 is CASTGLTDTQYF. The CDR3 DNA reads TGTGCCAGTACTGGTCTCACAGATACGCAGTATTTT.

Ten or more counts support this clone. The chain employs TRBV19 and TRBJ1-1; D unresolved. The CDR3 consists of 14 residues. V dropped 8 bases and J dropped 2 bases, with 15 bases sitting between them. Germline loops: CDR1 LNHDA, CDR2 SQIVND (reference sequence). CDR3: CASSRAGSNTEAFF. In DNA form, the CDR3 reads TGTGCCAGTTCAAGGGCGGGGTCCAACACTGAAGCTTTCTTT.

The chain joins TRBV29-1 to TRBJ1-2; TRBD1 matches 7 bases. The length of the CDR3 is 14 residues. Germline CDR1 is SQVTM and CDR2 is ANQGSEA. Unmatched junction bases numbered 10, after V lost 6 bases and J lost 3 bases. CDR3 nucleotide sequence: TGCAGCGTAGGTGGACAGGCCGGGGACTATGGCTACACCTTC. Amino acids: CSVGGQAGDYGYTF.

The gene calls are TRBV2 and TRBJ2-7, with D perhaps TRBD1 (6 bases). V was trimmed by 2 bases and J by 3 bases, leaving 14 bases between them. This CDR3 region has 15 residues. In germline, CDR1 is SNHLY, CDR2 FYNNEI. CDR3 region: CASSEWGQANYEQYF. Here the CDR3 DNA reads TGTGCCAGCAGTGAATGGGGGCAGGCGAACTACGAGCAGTACTTC.

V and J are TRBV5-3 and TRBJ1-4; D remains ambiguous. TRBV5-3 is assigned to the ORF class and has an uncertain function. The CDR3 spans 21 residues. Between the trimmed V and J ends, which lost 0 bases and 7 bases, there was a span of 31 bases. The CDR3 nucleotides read TGTGCCAGAAGCTTGGATAATCCGTGGAGAGGCTTCCAACAAGTTGGTGAAAAACTGTTTTTT. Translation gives CARSLDNPWRGFQQVGEKLFF.

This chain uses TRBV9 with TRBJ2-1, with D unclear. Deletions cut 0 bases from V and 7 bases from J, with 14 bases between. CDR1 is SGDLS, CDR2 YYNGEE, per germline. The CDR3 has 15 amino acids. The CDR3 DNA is TGTGCCAGCAGCGTAGATATCTCGCGGTGGAATGAGCAGTTCTTC. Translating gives CASSVDISRWNEQFF.

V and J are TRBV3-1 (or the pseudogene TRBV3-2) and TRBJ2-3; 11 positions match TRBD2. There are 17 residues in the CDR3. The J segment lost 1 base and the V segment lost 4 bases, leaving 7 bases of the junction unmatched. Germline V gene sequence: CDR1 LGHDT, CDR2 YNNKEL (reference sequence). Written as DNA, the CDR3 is TGTGCCAGCAGCCGCGGGACTAGCGGTCCCCGCACAGATACGCAGTATTTT. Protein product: CASSRGTSGPRTDTQYF.

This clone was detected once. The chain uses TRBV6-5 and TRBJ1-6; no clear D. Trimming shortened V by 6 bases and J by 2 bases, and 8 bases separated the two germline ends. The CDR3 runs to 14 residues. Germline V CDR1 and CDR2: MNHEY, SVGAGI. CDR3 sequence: CASSRSPYNSPLHF. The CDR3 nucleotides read TGTGCCAGCAGCCGTTCTCCCTATAATTCACCCCTCCACTTT.

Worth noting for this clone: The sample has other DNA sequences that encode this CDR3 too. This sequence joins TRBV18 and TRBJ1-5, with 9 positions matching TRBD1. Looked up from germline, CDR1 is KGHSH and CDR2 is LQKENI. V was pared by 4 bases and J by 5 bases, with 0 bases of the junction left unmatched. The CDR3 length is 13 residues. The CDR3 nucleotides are TGTGCCAGCTCACGGGACAGGGATCAGCCCCAGCATTTT. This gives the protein CASSRDRDQPQHF.

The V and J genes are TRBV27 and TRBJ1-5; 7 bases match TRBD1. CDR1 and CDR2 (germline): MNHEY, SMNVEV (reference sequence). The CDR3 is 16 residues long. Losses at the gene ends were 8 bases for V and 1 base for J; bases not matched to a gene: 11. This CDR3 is CASSPSTGSSNQPQHF. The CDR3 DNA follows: TGTGCCAGCTCCCCCTCGACAGGGTCAAGCAATCAGCCCCAGCATTTT.

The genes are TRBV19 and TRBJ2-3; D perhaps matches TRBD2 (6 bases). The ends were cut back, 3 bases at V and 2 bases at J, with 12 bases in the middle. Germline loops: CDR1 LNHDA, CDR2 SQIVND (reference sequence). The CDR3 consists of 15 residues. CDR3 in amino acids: CASSISGEITDTQYF. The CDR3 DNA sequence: TGTGCCAGTAGTATCTCGGGGGAGATCACAGATACGCAGTATTTT.

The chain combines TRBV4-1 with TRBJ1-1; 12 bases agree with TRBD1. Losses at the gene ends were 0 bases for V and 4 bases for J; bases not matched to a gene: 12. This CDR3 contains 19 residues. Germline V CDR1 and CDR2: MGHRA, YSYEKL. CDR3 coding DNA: TGCGCCAGCAGCCAAGATCGAGGGACAGGGGGCCTTTCGGGCACTGAAGCTTTCTTT. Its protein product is CASSQDRGTGGLSGTEAFF.